This TCR beta chain derives from a study of PD-1 blockade in classical Hodgkin lymphoma. Study-wide findings and caveats: Diversity in CD4+ TCRs, unlike that measured in CD8+ TCRs, had risen significantly by C4D1. Patients starting nivolumab under 1 year after ASCT were excluded.

The sample's time point: cycle 4 day 1 (C4D1), after five to seven weeks of nivolumab. All patients relapsed after autologous stem cell transplantation, and brentuximab vedotin exposure varied. Reported best responses ranged across complete response, partial response or progressive disease. Germline V gene lookup returns CDR1 KGHSH and CDR2 LQKENI. This CDR3 contains 15 residues. The junction had 4 bases not matched to a gene; V was cut back by 4 bases and J by 0 bases. A word on this clone: Its antigen is unidentified.

The protocol was immunoSEQ multiplex PCR, while the TCRdb copy is restricted to in-frame clones and leaves out a portion. Here the sample spans around 45,000 clones, roughly 78% being singletons. The starting material was peripheral blood mononuclear cells (PBMCs), obtained before the fourth cycle of nivolumab. The chain uses TRBV18 and TRBJ2-3; 7 positions agree with TRBD1. The receptor's source is a human donor with classical Hodgkin lymphoma. Here the CDR3 reads CASSLGQYSTDTQYF. The CDR3 region has the DNA TGTGCCAGCTCACTGGGACAGTATAGCACAGATACGCAGTATTTT.